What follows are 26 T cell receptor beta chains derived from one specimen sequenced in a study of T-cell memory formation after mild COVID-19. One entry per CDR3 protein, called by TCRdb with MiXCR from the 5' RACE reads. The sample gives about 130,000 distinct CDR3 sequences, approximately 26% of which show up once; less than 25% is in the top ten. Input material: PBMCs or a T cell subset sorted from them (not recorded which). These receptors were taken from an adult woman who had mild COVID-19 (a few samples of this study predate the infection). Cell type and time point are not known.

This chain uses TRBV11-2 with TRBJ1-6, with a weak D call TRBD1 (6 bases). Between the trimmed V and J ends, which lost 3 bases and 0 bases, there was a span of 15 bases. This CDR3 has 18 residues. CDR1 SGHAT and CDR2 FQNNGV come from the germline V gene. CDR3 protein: CASSFGPTGSSYNSPLHF. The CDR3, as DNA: TGTGCCAGCAGCTTTGGTCCCACAGGGAGCTCCTATAATTCACCCCTCCACTTT. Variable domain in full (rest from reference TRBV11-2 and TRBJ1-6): EAGVAQSPRYKIIEKRQSVAFWCNPISGHATLYWYQQILGQGPKLLIQFQNNGVVDDSQLPKDRFSAERLKGVDSTLKIQPAKLEDSAVYLCASSFGPTGSSYNSPLHFGNGTRLTVT.

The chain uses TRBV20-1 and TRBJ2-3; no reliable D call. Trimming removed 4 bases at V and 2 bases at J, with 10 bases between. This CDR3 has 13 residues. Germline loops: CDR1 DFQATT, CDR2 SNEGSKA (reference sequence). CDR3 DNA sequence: TGCAGTGCTACCGATCCTTTCACAGATACGCAGTATTTT. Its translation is CSATDPFTDTQYF.

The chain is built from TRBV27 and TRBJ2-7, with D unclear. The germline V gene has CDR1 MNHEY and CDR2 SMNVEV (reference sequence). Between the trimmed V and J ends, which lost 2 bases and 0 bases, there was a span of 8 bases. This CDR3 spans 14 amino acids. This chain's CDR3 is CASSLGVVSYEQYF. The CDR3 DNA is TGTGCCAGCAGTTTAGGAGTGGTCTCCTACGAGCAGTACTTC.

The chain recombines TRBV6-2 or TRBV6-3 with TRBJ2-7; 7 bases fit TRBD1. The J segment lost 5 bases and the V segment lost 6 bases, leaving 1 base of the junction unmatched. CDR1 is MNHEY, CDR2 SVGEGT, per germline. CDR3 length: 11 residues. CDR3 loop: CASRDRDEQYF. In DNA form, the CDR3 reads TGTGCCAGCAGAGACAGGGACGAGCAGTACTTC.

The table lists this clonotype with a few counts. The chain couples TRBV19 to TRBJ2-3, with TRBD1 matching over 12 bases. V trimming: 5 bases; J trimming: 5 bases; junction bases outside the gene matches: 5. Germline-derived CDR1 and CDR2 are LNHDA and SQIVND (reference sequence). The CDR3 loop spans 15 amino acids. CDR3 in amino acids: CASSGTGGLLDTQYF. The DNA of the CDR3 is TGTGCCAGTAGTGGGACAGGGGGCCTGTTAGATACGCAGTATTTT.

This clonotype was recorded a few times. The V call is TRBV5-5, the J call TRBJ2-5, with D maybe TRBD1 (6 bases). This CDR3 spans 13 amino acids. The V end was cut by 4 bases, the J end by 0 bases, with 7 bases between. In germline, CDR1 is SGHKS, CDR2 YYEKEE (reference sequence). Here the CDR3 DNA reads TGTGCCAGCAGCGGGGACAACCAAGAGACCCAGTACTTC. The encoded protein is CASSGDNQETQYF. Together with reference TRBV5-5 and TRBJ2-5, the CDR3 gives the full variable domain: DAGVTQSPTHLIKTRGQQVTLRCSPISGHKSVSWYQQVLGQGPQFIFQYYEKEERGRGNFPDRFSARQFPNYSSELNVNALLLGDSALYLCASSGDNQETQYFGPGTRLLVL.

CDR3 in DNA: TGTGCCAGCTCCCAGCCACTCCAGAAAGATACGCAGTATTTT. Translation: CASSQPLQKDTQYF. V usage is TRBV18 and J usage is TRBJ2-3; D remains unclear. Trimming removed 6 bases from V and 5 bases from J, with 15 bases in between. The CDR3 spans 14 residues. The V gene's germline CDR1 is KGHSH and CDR2 LQKENI.

CDR3 bases: TGTGCCAGCAGCCCTGCTAGCGGGGGGCGAGTATCCAGAGAGACCCAGTACTTC. Protein sequence: CASSPASGGRVSRETQYF. This chain links TRBV9 with TRBJ2-5, with 11 nucleotides matching TRBD2. Germline CDR1 and CDR2: SGDLS and YYNGEE. The CDR3 has 18 amino acids. V trimming: 4 bases; J trimming: 4 bases; junction bases outside the gene matches: 15.

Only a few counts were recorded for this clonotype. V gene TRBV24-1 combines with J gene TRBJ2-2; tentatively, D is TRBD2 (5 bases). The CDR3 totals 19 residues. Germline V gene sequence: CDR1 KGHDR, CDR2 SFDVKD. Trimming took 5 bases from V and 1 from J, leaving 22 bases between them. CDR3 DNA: TGTGCCACCAGTGTAAGTAAAATGGGAAGCGGCCTGAACACCGGGGAGCTGTTTTTT. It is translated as CATSVSKMGSGLNTGELFF.

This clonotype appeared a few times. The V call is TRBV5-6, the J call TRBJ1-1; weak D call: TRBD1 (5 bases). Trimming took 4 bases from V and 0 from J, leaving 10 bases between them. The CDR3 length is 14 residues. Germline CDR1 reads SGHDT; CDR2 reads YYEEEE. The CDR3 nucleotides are TGTGCCAGCAGCGCTACAGGTATGAACACTGAAGCTTTCTTT. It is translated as CASSATGMNTEAFF. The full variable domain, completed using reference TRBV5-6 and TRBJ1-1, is DAGVTQSPTHLIKTRGQQVTLRCSPKSGHDTVSWYQQALGQGPQFIFQYYEEEERQRGNFPDRFSGHQFPNYSSELNVNALLLGDSALYLCASSATGMNTEAFFGQGTRLTVV.

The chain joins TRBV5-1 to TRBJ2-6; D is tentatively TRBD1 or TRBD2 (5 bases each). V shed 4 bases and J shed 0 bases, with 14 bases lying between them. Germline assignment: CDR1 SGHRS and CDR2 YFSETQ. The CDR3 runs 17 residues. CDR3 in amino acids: CASSLEGRGSGANVLTF. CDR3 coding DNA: TGCGCCAGCAGCCTTGAGGGACGGGGCTCTGGGGCCAACGTCCTGACTTTC.

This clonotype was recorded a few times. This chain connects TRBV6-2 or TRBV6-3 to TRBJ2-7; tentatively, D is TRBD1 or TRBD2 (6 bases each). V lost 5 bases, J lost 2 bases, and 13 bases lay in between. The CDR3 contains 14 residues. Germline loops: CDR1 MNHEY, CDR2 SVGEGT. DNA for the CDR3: TGTGCCAGCAGTCTCCGGGGGCAGGCCTACGAGCAGTACTTC. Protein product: CASSLRGQAYEQYF.

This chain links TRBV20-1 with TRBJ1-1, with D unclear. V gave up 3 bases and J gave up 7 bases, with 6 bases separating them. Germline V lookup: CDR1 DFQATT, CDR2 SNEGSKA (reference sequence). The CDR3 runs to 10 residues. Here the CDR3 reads CSASSVEAFF. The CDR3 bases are TGCAGTGCTAGTTCGGTTGAAGCTTTCTTT.

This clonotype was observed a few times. CDR3 sequence reads: CASSPGLAGGFYNEQFF. The CDR3 DNA follows: TGCGCCAGCAGCCCCGGACTAGCGGGGGGTTTCTACAATGAGCAGTTCTTC. This rearrangement joins TRBV5-1 to TRBJ2-1; 14 bases align to TRBD2. J gave up 3 bases and V 4 bases, and 6 bases lay outside the gene matches. This CDR3 is 17 amino acids long. CDR1 and CDR2 (germline): SGHRS, YFSETQ.

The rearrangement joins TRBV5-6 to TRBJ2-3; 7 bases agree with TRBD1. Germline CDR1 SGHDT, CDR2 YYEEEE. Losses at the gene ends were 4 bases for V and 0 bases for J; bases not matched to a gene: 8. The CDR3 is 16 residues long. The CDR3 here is CASSLDRDRSTDTQYF. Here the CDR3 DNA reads TGTGCCAGCAGCCTAGACCGGGACAGAAGCACAGATACGCAGTATTTT.

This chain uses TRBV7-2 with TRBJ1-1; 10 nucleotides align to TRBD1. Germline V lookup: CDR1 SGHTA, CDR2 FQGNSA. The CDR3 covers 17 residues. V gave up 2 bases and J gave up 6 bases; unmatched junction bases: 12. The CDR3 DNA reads TGTGCCAGCAGCTTACGGCCGGTGGGACAGGGGCTGGCTGAAGCTTTCTTT. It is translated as CASSLRPVGQGLAEAFF. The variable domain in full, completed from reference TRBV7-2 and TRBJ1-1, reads GAGVSQSPSNKVTEKGKDVELRCDPISGHTALYWYRQSLGQGLEFLIYFQGNSAPDKSGLPSDRFSAERTGGSVSTLTIQRTQQEDSAVYLCASSLRPVGQGLAEAFFGQGTRLTVV.

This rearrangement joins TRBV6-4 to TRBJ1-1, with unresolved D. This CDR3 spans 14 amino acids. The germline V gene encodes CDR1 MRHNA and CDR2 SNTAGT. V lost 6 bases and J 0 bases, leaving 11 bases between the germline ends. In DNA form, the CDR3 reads TGTGCCAGCAGGAGGGCACGCGTGAACACTGAAGCTTTCTTT. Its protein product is CASRRARVNTEAFF.

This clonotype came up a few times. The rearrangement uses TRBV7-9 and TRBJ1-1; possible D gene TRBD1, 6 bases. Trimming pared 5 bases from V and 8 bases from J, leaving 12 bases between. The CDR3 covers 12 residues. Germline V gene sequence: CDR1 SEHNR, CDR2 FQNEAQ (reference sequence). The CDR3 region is CASSASGTEAFF. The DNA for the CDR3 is TGTGCCAGCAGCGCATCCGGGACAGAAGCTTTCTTT. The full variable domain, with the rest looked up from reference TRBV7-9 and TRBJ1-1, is DTGVSQNPRHKITKRGQNVTFRCDPISEHNRLYWYRQTLGQGPEFLTYFQNEAQLEKSRLLSDRFSAERPKGSFSTLEIQRTEQGDSAMYLCASSASGTEAFFGQGTRLTVV.

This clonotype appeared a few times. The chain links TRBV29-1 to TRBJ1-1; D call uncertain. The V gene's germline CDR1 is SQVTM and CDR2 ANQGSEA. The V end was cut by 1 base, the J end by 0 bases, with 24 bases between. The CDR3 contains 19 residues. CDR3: CSVEGAPSEGLRMNTEAFF. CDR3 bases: TGCAGCGTTGAAGGGGCCCCCTCAGAAGGATTACGCATGAACACTGAAGCTTTCTTT.

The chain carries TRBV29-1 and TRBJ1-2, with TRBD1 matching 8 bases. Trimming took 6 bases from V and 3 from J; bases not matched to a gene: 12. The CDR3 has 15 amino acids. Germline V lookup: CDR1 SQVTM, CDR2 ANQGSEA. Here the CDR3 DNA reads TGCAGCGTCTGGGGACAGGCCTTGGGGGACTATGGCTACACCTTC. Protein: CSVWGQALGDYGYTF.

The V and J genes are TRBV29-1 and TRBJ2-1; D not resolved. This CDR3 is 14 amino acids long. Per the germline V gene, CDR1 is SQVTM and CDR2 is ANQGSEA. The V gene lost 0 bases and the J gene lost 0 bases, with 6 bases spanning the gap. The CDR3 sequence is CSVEDEVSYNEQFF. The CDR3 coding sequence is TGCAGCGTTGAAGATGAAGTCTCCTACAATGAGCAGTTCTTC.

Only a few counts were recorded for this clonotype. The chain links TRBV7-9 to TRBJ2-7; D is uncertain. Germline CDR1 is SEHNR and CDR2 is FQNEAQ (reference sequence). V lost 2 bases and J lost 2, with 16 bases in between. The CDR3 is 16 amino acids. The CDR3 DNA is TGTGCCAGCAGCTTATCCCCAGCCAGGTTAGCCTACGAGCAGTACTTC. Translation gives CASSLSPARLAYEQYF.

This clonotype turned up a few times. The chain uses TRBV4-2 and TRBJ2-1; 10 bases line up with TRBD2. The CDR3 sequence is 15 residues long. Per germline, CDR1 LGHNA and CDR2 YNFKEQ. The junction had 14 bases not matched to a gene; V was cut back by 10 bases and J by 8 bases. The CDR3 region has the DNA TGTGCCACCAGAAAAGGGGCTAGCGGGGGTGATGAGCAGTTCTTC. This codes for CATRKGASGGDEQFF.

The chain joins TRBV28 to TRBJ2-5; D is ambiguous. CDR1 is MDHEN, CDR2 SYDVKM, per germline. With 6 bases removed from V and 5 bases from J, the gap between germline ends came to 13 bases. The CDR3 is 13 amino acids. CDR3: CASRPLGRETQYF. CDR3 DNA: TGTGCCAGCAGACCGTTGGGTCGGGAGACCCAGTACTTC. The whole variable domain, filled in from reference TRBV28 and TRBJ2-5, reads DVKVTQSSRYLVKRTGEKVFLECVQDMDHENMFWYRQDPGLGLRLIYFSYDVKMKEKGDIPEGYSVSREKKERFSLILESASTNQTSMYLCASRPLGRETQYFGPGTRLLVL.

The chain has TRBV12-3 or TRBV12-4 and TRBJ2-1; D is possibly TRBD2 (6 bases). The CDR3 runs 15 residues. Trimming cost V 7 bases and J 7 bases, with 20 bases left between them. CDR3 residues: CASTRDLAPGNEQFF. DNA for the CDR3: TGTGCCAGCACCCGGGACTTGGCCCCTGGGAATGAGCAGTTCTTC.

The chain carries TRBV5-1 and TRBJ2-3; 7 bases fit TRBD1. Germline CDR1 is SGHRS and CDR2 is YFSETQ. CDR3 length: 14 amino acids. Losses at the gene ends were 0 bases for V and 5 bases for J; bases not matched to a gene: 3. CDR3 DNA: TGCGCCAGCAGCTTGGGACAGGGAAGAGATACGCAGTATTTT. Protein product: CASSLGQGRDTQYF.